This TCR beta chain was sequenced for a study of T cells in Graves' hyperthyroidism and ophthalmopathy. This CDR3 has 13 residues. Per the germline V gene, CDR1 is MNHNS and CDR2 is SASEGT. The investigators amplified TCR beta CDR3 regions from RNA transcripts. First-round RT-PCR targeting the TCR CDR3 was performed with the HTBI primer set. TCRdb reprocessed the multiplex PCR reads with MiXCR, giving one entry per CDR3 protein. The table shows some 200,000 distinct CDR3 sequences, with less than 20% occurring only once. There are many counts of this clonotype. The authors obtained PBMCs from around 11 ml of fresh peripheral blood.

Sequences were obtained from blood. The rearrangement links TRBV6-1 to TRBJ2-6; a possible D gene is TRBD2 (6 bases). The TCR was taken from a woman aged 45-65 years with Graves' hyperthyroidism. In DNA, the CDR3 is TGTGCTTGCGGGGTGCGCGGGGCCAACGTCCTGACTTTC. Its translation: CACGVRGANVLTF.